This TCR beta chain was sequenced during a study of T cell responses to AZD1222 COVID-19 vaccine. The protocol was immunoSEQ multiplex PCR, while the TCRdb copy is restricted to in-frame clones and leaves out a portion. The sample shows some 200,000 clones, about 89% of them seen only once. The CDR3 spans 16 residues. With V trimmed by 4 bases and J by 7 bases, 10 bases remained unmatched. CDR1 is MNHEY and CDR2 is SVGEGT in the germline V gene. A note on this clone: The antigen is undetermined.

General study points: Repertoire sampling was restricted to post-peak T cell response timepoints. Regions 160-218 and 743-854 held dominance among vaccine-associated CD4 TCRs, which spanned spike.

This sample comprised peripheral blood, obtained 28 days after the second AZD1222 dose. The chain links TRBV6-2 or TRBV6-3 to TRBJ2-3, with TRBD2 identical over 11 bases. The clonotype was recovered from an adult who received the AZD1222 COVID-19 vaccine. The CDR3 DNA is TGTGCCAGCAGTTGGCGGGTAGCGGGGGGGCCGAATACGCAGTATTTT. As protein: CASSWRVAGGPNTQYF.